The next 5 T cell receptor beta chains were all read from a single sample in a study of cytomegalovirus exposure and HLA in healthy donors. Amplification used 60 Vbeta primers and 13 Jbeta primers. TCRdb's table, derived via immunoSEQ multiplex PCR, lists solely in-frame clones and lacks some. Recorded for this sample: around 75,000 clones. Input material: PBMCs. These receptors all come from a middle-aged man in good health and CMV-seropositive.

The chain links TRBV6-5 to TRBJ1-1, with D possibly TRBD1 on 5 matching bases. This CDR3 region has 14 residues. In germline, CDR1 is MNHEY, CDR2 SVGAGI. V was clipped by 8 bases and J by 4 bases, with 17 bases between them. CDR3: CASSYLRGGTEAFF. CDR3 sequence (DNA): TGTGCCAGCTCCTACTTGAGGGGAGGCACTGAAGCTTTCTTT.

The CDR3 bases are TGCGCCAGCAGCTTGGTCCCAGGGACCTATAATTCACCCCTCCACTTT. Translating it yields CASSLVPGTYNSPLHF. The rearrangement joins TRBV5-1 to TRBJ1-6; a weak D match, TRBD1 (5 bases). Germline V CDR1 and CDR2: SGHRS, YFSETQ. The CDR3 is 16 amino acids. Trimming stripped 0 bases from V and 2 bases from J, with 9 bases between.

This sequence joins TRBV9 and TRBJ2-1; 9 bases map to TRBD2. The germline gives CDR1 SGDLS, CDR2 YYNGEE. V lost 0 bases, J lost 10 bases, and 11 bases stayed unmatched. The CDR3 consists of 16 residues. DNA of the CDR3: TGTGCCAGCAGCGTAGAGCAGGTAGCGGGAGTAAGGGAGCAGTTCTTC. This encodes CASSVEQVAGVREQFF.

For the CDR3, the DNA is TGTGCCAGCAGCCCCCTAGGGGGGGGTAACAATGAGCAGTTCTTC. Protein: CASSPLGGGNNEQFF. The chain uses TRBV14 and TRBJ2-1; D is possibly TRBD2 (7 bases). Germline V lookup: CDR1 SGHDN, CDR2 FVKESK. The CDR3 has 15 amino acids. V lost 4 bases, J lost 5 bases, and 15 bases lay in between.

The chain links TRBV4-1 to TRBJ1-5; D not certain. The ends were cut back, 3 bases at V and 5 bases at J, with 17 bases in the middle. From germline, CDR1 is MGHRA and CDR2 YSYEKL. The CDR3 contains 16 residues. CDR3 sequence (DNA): TGCGCCAGCAGCCAGGAGACGGCCGGAGGGTATCAGCCCCAGCATTTT. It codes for CASSQETAGGYQPQHF.